This is a list of T cell receptor beta chains from one sample in a study of vaccination and CD4 T cells after COVID-19. The antigens these receptors bind are not known. TCRdb processed the PCR reads anew with MiXCR; each CDR3 protein has one entry. Of approximately 5,700 distinct CDR3 sequences in the sample, around two fifths are singletons; the top ten hold around 38%. Sequencing input: CD4+ T cells from blood, cultured in vitro. The receptors originated from a human donor in good health. Both conserved end residues are part of each CDR3. The D gene is left open where the match is weak. Clone sizes are given selectively: once, few, many, or a class where the clone is expanded.

d_call j_call clone_size v_call cdr3_length cdr3_aa cdr3_nt
NA TRBJ2-7 few TRBV7-2 16 CASSLVIGSYSYEQYF TGTGCCAGCAGCTTAGTTATAGGCAGTTACTCCTACGAGCAGTACTTC
NA TRBJ2-3 NA TRBV11-3 15 CAAPQREVRADTQYF TGTGCCGCCCCCCAAAGGGAGGTTCGGGCAGATACGCAGTATTTT
TRBD1 TRBJ1-1 few TRBV7-2 15 CASSSWTGVDTEAFF TGTGCCAGCAGCTCTTGGACAGGGGTAGACACTGAAGCTTTCTTT
NA TRBJ1-6 NA TRBV19 13 CASTDTGNSPLHF TGTGCCAGTACAGATACAGGGAATTCACCCCTCCACTTT
NA TRBJ1-2 medium-sized TRBV27 13 CASSLLGINGYTF TGTGCCAGCAGTTTATTAGGCATCAATGGCTACACCTTC
NA TRBJ1-1 once TRBV2 15 CASRRDNPMNTEAFF TGTGCCAGCCGAAGGGACAATCCAATGAACACTGAAGCTTTCTTT
NA TRBJ1-1 NA TRBV24-1 12 CATSDLSGKAFF TGTGCCACCAGTGATTTAAGCGGTAAAGCTTTCTTT
TRBD1 TRBJ2-2 NA TRBV5-1 15 CASTSGQEGAGELFF TGCGCCAGCACTTCGGGACAGGAAGGGGCCGGGGAGCTGTTTTTT
NA TRBJ1-5 few TRBV20-1 12 CSASPGGQPQHF TGCAGTGCTAGCCCGGGCGGTCAGCCCCAGCATTTT
NA TRBJ1-2 NA TRBV6-1 13 CASKRGGLDGYTF TGTGCCAGCAAGCGAGGAGGTCTTGATGGCTACACCTTC
NA TRBJ1-1 NA TRBV19 14 CASSIGPGLAEAFF TGTGCCAGTAGTATAGGTCCAGGGCTGGCTGAAGCTTTCTTT
NA TRBJ1-2 NA TRBV7-9 12 CASSRGTYGYTF TGTGCCAGCAGCCGAGGGACGTACGGCTACACCTTC
NA TRBJ2-3 few TRBV20-1 14 CSALGRGTEDTQYF TGCAGTGCCCTTGGGAGAGGGACGGAGGATACGCAGTATTTT
NA TRBJ2-5 NA TRBV6-1 14 CASSGSRNRVTQYF TGTGCCAGCAGCGGGTCTCGCAACCGGGTGACCCAGTACTTC
NA TRBJ2-2 once TRBV30 14 CAWRRGGPTGELFF TGTGCCTGGAGGAGGGGGGGGCCTACCGGGGAGCTGTTTTTT
TRBD1 TRBJ1-6 medium-sized TRBV6-1 14 CASRGTGGVSPLHF TGTGCCAGCAGAGGGACAGGGGGCGTTTCACCCCTCCACTTT
TRBD1 TRBJ1-2 once TRBV6-1 16 CASTSTMGQANYGYTF TGTGCCAGCACTTCGACTATGGGACAGGCTAACTATGGCTACACCTTC
NA TRBJ2-6 few TRBV5-1 16 CASSLYHSSGANVLTF TGCGCCAGCAGCTTGTACCACAGCTCTGGGGCCAACGTCCTGACTTTC
NA TRBJ1-2 NA TRBV19 13 CASSIGGIYGYTF TGTGCCAGTAGTATAGGGGGGATCTATGGCTACACCTTC
NA TRBJ2-1 few TRBV7-9 11 CASSLMDEQFF TGTGCCAGCAGCCTAATGGATGAGCAGTTCTTC
TRBD1 TRBJ2-7 NA TRBV7-9 16 CASSLLTGTGPYEQYF TGTGCCAGCAGCTTACTTACCGGGACAGGGCCGTACGAGCAGTACTTC
NA TRBJ1-5 few TRBV6-1 13 CASSEQGNQPQHF TGTGCCAGCAGTGAACAGGGGAATCAGCCCCAGCATTTT
NA TRBJ2-2 NA TRBV7-7 16 CASSRVGATNTGELFF TGTGCTAGCAGCCGTGTCGGGGCTACGAACACCGGGGAGCTGTTTTTT
NA TRBJ1-1 few TRBV20-1 14 CSAQRQSMNTEAFF TGCAGTGCCCAAAGACAGAGCATGAACACTGAAGCTTTCTTT
NA TRBJ1-2 NA TRBV6-1 16 CASKSDSKLLNYGYTF TGTGCCAGCAAATCAGACTCGAAACTGTTGAACTATGGCTACACCTTC
NA TRBJ2-3 NA TRBV19 14 CASSIRLVGDTQYF TGTGCCAGTAGTATAAGGCTCGTCGGAGATACGCAGTATTTT
TRBD2 TRBJ2-3 NA TRBV20-1 15 CSLPGGGARGDTQYF TGCAGCCTACCGGGGGGGGGAGCACGGGGGGATACGCAGTATTTT
NA TRBJ1-1 few TRBV20-1 11 CSASENTEAFF TGCAGTGCTTCGGAGAACACTGAAGCTTTCTTT
TRBD1 TRBJ1-5 NA TRBV19 11 CASSRQGEEHF TGTGCCAGTAGTAGACAGGGAGAGGAGCATTTT
NA TRBJ1-3 few TRBV20-1 14 CSARKPLNGNTIYF TGCAGTGCTAGGAAGCCTCTTAATGGAAACACCATATATTTT
NA TRBJ2-5 NA TRBV5-8 14 CASSSRVHDRTQYF TGTGCCAGCAGCTCCAGGGTCCATGATAGGACCCAGTACTTC
TRBD1 TRBJ2-2 NA TRBV6-1 15 CASKKGTGHTGELFF TGTGCCAGCAAGAAAGGGACAGGACACACCGGGGAGCTGTTTTTT
NA TRBJ1-2 NA TRBV25-1 12 CASSEYGRGYTF TGTGCCAGCAGTGAATATGGTAGGGGCTACACCTTC
NA TRBJ1-5 NA TRBV18 14 CASSPGASNQPQHF TGTGCCAGCTCACCAGGGGCCAGCAATCAGCCCCAGCATTTT
NA TRBJ2-1 NA TRBV11-2 14 CASSLGHRDDEQFF TGTGCCAGCAGCTTGGGTCACAGGGACGATGAGCAGTTCTTC
NA TRBJ2-3 few TRBV7-6 12 CASSSGTDTQYF TGTGCCAGCAGTAGCGGCACAGATACGCAGTATTTT
NA TRBJ1-2 few TRBV20-1 13 CSAPFGVDYGYTF TGCAGTGCTCCTTTTGGGGTGGACTATGGCTACACCTTC
NA TRBJ1-1 few TRBV7-9 15 CASSLALGRGTEAFF TGTGCCAGCAGCTTAGCGCTTGGGAGGGGGACTGAAGCTTTCTTT
TRBD2 TRBJ2-5 few TRBV7-9 17 CASSFLLTSGIPETQYF TGTGCCAGCAGCTTTCTTTTGACTAGCGGGATACCAGAGACCCAGTACTTC
NA TRBJ2-7 few TRBV19 14 CASSMGEINYEQYF TGTGCCAGTAGTATGGGAGAGATAAACTACGAGCAGTACTTC
NA TRBJ1-2 few TRBV28 15 CASSPTTGADYGYTF TGTGCCAGCAGCCCTACGACAGGAGCCGACTATGGCTACACCTTC